A single T cell receptor (beta chain) is shown here with its context. What it recognizes is unknown. Germline CDR1 reads SNHLY; CDR2 reads FYNNEI. CDR3 length: 15 residues. V lost 6 bases and J lost 2; bases outside the gene matches: 3. This record belongs to a study of response to subunit inactivated influenza vaccine. Study conclusions and caveats: Only a handful of new T cells, the authors suggested, are recruited with each seasonal influenza vaccination.

Each CDR3 protein is one row after TCRdb ran MiXCR on the RT-PCR reads. The repertoire has approximately 700,000 distinct CDR3 sequences, roughly 13% of them found once; the top ten carry 5.5% to 8%. Sequenced material: PBMCs from blood, taken 14 days before vaccination. The genes are TRBV2 and TRBJ2-1; 11 nucleotides match TRBD2. The receptor's source is a man aged 45-60 years who received an inactivated influenza vaccine. CDR3 in amino acids: CASREGLAAYNEQFF. The CDR3 bases are TGTGCCAGCAGGGAGGGACTAGCGGCCTACAATGAGCAGTTCTTC.